The source of this T cell receptor beta chain is a study of human T cells and chemical hapten exposure. Across the whole study: The patients were mostly female; they had alopecia areata, totalis or universalis.

TCRdb ran MiXCR on the RACE reads and lists one entry per CDR3 protein. The sample shows just under 350,000 distinct CDR3 sequences, around 7% of them seen only once. This clonotype was seen many times. Its matching antigen is unknown. As to time point: patch test 1, 2 weeks after DPC sensitization. Treatment indicated: therapeutic diphenylcyclopropenone sensitization with weekly scalp DPC. At every patch-test visit, blood was drawn before the patch test was applied. The study's findings and limits: Patch test score was positively correlated with the counts of TCRs that had expanded at PT1. Relative to controls, expanded TCRs formed significantly more large CDR3 similarity clusters.

V lost 3 bases, J lost 8 bases, and 11 bases stayed unmatched. CDR1 is KGHSH and CDR2 is LQKENI in the germline V gene. The CDR3 totals 15 residues. The gene calls are TRBV18 and TRBJ2-3; 7 bases are shared with TRBD1. The sequence came from a woman under 30 with alopecia areata. Some clones in this sample may be carry-over from other donors' samples. Here the sequenced sample was whole blood, taken in connection with sensitization to the hapten diphenylcyclopropenone (DPC). The CDR3 DNA is TGTGCCAGCTCACCGGGAACAGGGGAAGTCGGTACGCAGTATTTT. It encodes CASSPGTGEVGTQYF.